A selection of T cell receptor beta chains follows, all from one sample in a study of glioma-infiltrating T cells after dendritic cell vaccination. Clones were read by immunoSEQ multiplex PCR, and TCRdb kept only the in-frame ones, dropping some. Of roughly 100,000 clones listed, about four fifths are singletons. The sample in question was blood, obtained before dendritic cell vaccination. These receptor sequences come from a human donor with glioblastoma. Both conserved end residues are part of each CDR3. Fields, in order: clone size, J gene, V gene, D gene, CDR3 DNA, CDR3 protein. D genes are given only for firm matches. Part of the rows lack a size; the others show once, few, many or a class for expanded clones.

>NA|TRBJ2-1|TRBV27|TRBD1
TGTGCCAGCCGTTCACAGGGGTCCAATGAGCAGTTCTTC
CASRSQGSNEQFF
>once|TRBJ2-7|TRBV5-1|NA
TGCGCCAGCAGTCCCCTTCGCGGGTACGAGCAGTACTTC
CASSPLRGYEQYF
>NA|TRBJ2-1|TRBV5-4|TRBD1
TGTGCCAGCAGCTCGGGACAGCTCAATGAGCAGTTCTTC
CASSSGQLNEQFF
>NA|TRBJ2-3|TRBV27|TRBD1
TGTGCCAGCAGTTTCGACCGGGACAGGGTAGCAGATACGCAGTATTTT
CASSFDRDRVADTQYF
>NA|TRBJ2-5|TRBV6-5|NA
TGTGCCAGCAGTGCACAGGGTAATTGGCGAGAGACCCAGTACTTC
CASSAQGNWRETQYF
>NA|TRBJ2-1|TRBV18|NA
TGTGCCAGCTCTAAGAGGACAGTCGACAAAGGGAATGAGCAGTTCTTC
CASSKRTVDKGNEQFF
>NA|TRBJ1-5|TRBV4-3|NA
TGCGCCAGCAGCCAAGATTGGACGTCGACTATCAATCAGCCCCAGCATTTT
CASSQDWTSTINQPQHF
>once|TRBJ1-5|TRBV27|TRBD1
TGTGCCAGCAATCCGACAGGGGCCGGGTTCAATCAGCCCCAGCATTTT
CASNPTGAGFNQPQHF
>once|TRBJ2-1|TRBV6-6|NA
TGTGCCAGCAGTTACATAAACTACGATGGTGAGCAGTTCTTC
CASSYINYDGEQFF
>few|TRBJ2-5|TRBV2|NA
TGTGCCAGCAGTGAGTACGGCGGTGGAGAGACCCAGTACTTC
CASSEYGGGETQYF
>NA|TRBJ2-7|TRBV2|TRBD2
TGTGCCAGCAGTGAAAAGCGGGGGCCCTACGAGCAGTACTTC
CASSEKRGPYEQYF
>NA|TRBJ1-2|TRBV27|TRBD1
TGTGCCAGCAGTCCCCCGGACAGGGGATCTTATGGCTACACCTTC
CASSPPDRGSYGYTF
>NA|TRBJ1-3|TRBV5-6|NA
TGTGCCAGCAGCCCATGGGGACACGGAAACACCATATATTTT
CASSPWGHGNTIYF
>NA|TRBJ1-2|TRBV4-1|NA
TGCGCCAGCAGCCAACAATCGCGGGATTATGGCTACACCTTC
CASSQQSRDYGYTF
>NA|TRBJ2-5|TRBV19|NA
TGTGCCAGCCACGACACTCAGGGTAGGAAGACCCAGTACTTC
CASHDTQGRKTQYF
>NA|TRBJ1-5|TRBV20-1|NA
TGCAGTGCTAGGGGCTTCCCAGGCCAGCATTTT
CSARGFPGQHF
>few|TRBJ2-1|TRBV5-1|NA
TGCGCCAGCAGCTTGGCTGGAAGGGGGGGGAATGAGCAGTTCTTC
CASSLAGRGGNEQFF
>few|TRBJ2-6|TRBV10-2|NA
TGCGCCAGCACAAAGGGGATTGGGGCCAACGTCCTGACTTTC
CASTKGIGANVLTF
>NA|TRBJ1-6|TRBV10-3|TRBD1
TGTGCCATCAGTGAGGGGACAGGGCGTGATTCACCCCTCCACTTT
CAISEGTGRDSPLHF
>NA|TRBJ1-6|TRBV30|TRBD1
TGTGCCTGGGAGCAGGGGGCCAGCTCCTATAATTCACCCCTCCACTTT
CAWEQGASSYNSPLHF
>NA|TRBJ2-7|TRBV6-6|TRBD1
TGTGCCAGCAGGTCCGGGACAGGGAATTACGAGCAGTACTTC
CASRSGTGNYEQYF
>NA|TRBJ2-5|TRBV5-1|TRBD2
TGCGCCAGCAGCTTAAGGACTAGCGGGGTTCAAGAGACCCAGTACTTC
CASSLRTSGVQETQYF
>few|TRBJ2-3|TRBV30|TRBD2
TGTGCCTGGAGCTGGACTAGCGGGGGAGCAGATACGCAGTATTTT
CAWSWTSGGADTQYF
>NA|TRBJ2-2|TRBV20-1|NA
TGCAGTGCAGGACAGACCGGGGAGCTGTTTTTT
CSAGQTGELFF
>NA|TRBJ1-6|TRBV27|NA
TGTGCCAGCAGTCCTATCAATTCACCCCTCCACTTT
CASSPINSPLHF
>NA|TRBJ2-7|TRBV27|NA
TGTGCCAGCAGTTTGGACAGCACCTACGAGCAGTACTTC
CASSLDSTYEQYF
>NA|TRBJ2-3|TRBV21-1|NA
TGTGCCAGCAGCAAAGGAGCGGCAGGGGGACTTGGTACAGATACGCAGTATTTT
CASSKGAAGGLGTDTQYF
>NA|TRBJ1-5|TRBV19|TRBD1
TGTGCCAGTAGTAACCTGGGACAGGGATCTCAGCCCCAGCATTTT
CASSNLGQGSQPQHF
>NA|TRBJ1-2|TRBV30|NA
TGTGCCTGGACCAGGGAACGGTATGGCTACACCTTC
CAWTRERYGYTF
>few|TRBJ1-4|TRBV5-4|NA
TGTGCCAGCAGCTCATCGGGGGGACCTAATGAAAAACTGTTTTTT
CASSSSGGPNEKLFF
>NA|TRBJ2-7|TRBV19|TRBD1
TGTGCCAGTAGTATGTCCGGGACAGAAGCCTACGAGCAGTACTTC
CASSMSGTEAYEQYF
>NA|TRBJ1-1|TRBV10-3|NA
TGTGCCATCACGGCGGGGATGAACACTGAAGCTTTCTTT
CAITAGMNTEAFF
>NA|TRBJ2-5|TRBV19|TRBD2
TGTGCCAGTACCGGCGGGAGCGGGGGCAGCGAGACCCAGTACTTC
CASTGGSGGSETQYF
>NA|TRBJ1-2|TRBV5-8|TRBD1
TGTGCCAGCAGCGCCCGGGACAGGGTTAGTATTGGCTACACCTTC
CASSARDRVSIGYTF
>NA|TRBJ1-1|TRBV10-3|NA
TGTGCCATCAAGGGGGGGCCCGCCGAAGCTTTCTTT
CAIKGGPAEAFF
>NA|TRBJ2-5|TRBV18|NA
TGTGCCAGCTCACCAATACGGCGGCAGGAGACCCAGTACTTC
CASSPIRRQETQYF
>NA|TRBJ1-5|TRBV7-2|NA
TGTGCCAGCAGCCAAGGCCCGTCAGAGGGTAATCAGCCCCAGCATTTT
CASSQGPSEGNQPQHF
>once|TRBJ1-5|TRBV19|TRBD1
TGTGCCAGTAGTTCTCCCGGGACAGGGACCAATCAGCCCCAGCATTTT
CASSSPGTGTNQPQHF
>NA|TRBJ2-2|TRBV5-6|NA
TGTGCCAGCACTCCCAGGGAGGCCGGGGAGCTGTTTTTT
CASTPREAGELFF
>NA|TRBJ2-3|TRBV7-2|NA
TGTGCCAGCAGCTTACTGACGGGGGCAGATACGCAGTATTTT
CASSLLTGADTQYF
>NA|TRBJ2-3|TRBV10-1|NA
TGCGCCAGCAGTGAGTCGAGAAGGCAGGTTACAGATACGCAGTATTTT
CASSESRRQVTDTQYF
>NA|TRBJ1-1|TRBV6-5|NA
TGTGCCAGCACCCCGATGGGAGAATGGACTGAAGCTTTCTTT
CASTPMGEWTEAFF
>NA|TRBJ1-3|TRBV6-5|TRBD1
TGTGCCAGCAGCCAATACAGGGGACCTGGAAACACCATATATTTT
CASSQYRGPGNTIYF
>NA|TRBJ1-5|TRBV4-2|NA
TGTGCCAGCAGCCTCACCGTAGATCAGCCCCAGCATTTT
CASSLTVDQPQHF
>NA|TRBJ1-5|TRBV2|NA
TGTGCCAGTATCCGGGACTGGGGTCAGCCCCAGCATTTT
CASIRDWGQPQHF
>NA|TRBJ2-5|TRBV9|NA
TGTGCCAGCAGCGTAGTAGGCCCTCAACGACGTAGGAGCGTCCAAGAGACCCAGTACTTC
CASSVVGPQRRRSVQETQYF
>NA|TRBJ2-2|TRBV5-1|TRBD1
TGCGCCAGCAGCTTCAGAGGGGGCGCGGACACCGGGGAGCTGTTTTTT
CASSFRGGADTGELFF
>once|TRBJ2-3|TRBV5-8|TRBD2
TGTGCCAGCAGCCAAGGACTAGCGGGCACAGATACGCAGTATTTT
CASSQGLAGTDTQYF